These 26 T cell receptor beta chains originate from one sample sequenced in a study of blood T cells in healthy people across ages. PCR was performed a second time for roughly 6 to 12 cycles using a sample-barcoded 5' primer and a J-beta primer mix. MiXCR, run by TCRdb on the 5' RACE reads, gives a single entry per CDR3 protein. The sample contains about 280,000 distinct CDR3 sequences, 25% to 30% of which appear only once. The sample comprised blood. All receptors derive from a woman in her 70s in good health.

This clonotype was seen just once. The rearrangement joins TRBV5-1 to TRBJ1-1; D ambiguous. Per germline, CDR1 SGHRS and CDR2 YFSETQ. V lost 4 bases and J 2 bases, leaving 12 bases between the germline ends. The CDR3 is made up of 14 amino acids. Here the CDR3 DNA reads TGCGCCAGCAGCCCCGGGATGTTTAACACTGAAGCTTTCTTT. This translates into CASSPGMFNTEAFF.

There are a few counts of this clonotype. The chain is built from TRBV5-1 and TRBJ2-7; TRBD1 agrees at 8 bases. Germline values: CDR1 SGHRS, CDR2 YFSETQ. V dropped 3 bases and J dropped 5; count of bases not matched to a gene: 7. This CDR3 is 14 amino acids long. CDR3 nucleotide sequence: TGCGCCAGCAGCTCCCCTGACAGGGGCAACGAGCAGTACTTC. This codes for CASSSPDRGNEQYF.

This clonotype was seen at least ten times. This sequence joins TRBV20-1 and TRBJ2-3, with 7 bases aligning to TRBD2. CDR3 length: 17 amino acids. Trimming took 0 bases from V and 0 from J; bases not matched to a gene: 9. The germline gives CDR1 DFQATT, CDR2 SNEGSKA (reference sequence). The CDR3 spells CSARDPREGRSTDTQYF. The DNA for the CDR3 is TGCAGTGCTAGAGATCCGAGGGAGGGCCGGAGCACAGATACGCAGTATTTT.

This clonotype turned up a few times. The V gene is TRBV3-1, the J gene TRBJ2-1; 8 nucleotides match TRBD1. Trimming took 2 bases from V and 7 from J; bases not matched to a gene: 16. The CDR3 sequence is 18 residues long. The germline CDR1 and CDR2 sequences are LGHDT and YNNKEL (reference sequence). In nucleotides, the CDR3 is TGTGCCAGCAGCCAAAGACAGGGGTGGCGGGAAAAAGGGAATGAGCAGTTCTTC. Translated, it gives CASSQRQGWREKGNEQFF.

The V call is TRBV18, the J call TRBJ1-2; D is undetermined. This CDR3 has 12 residues. Germline CDR1 is KGHSH and CDR2 is LQKENI. V was trimmed by 3 bases and J by 8 bases, leaving 10 bases between them. In nucleotides, the CDR3 is TGTGCCAGCTCACCCCCGAGTGGGGGCTACACCTTC. Residues: CASSPPSGGYTF.

This chain uses TRBV7-2 with TRBJ1-3; a possible D gene is TRBD1 (6 bases). The CDR3 covers 17 residues. The ends were cut back, 0 bases at V and 0 bases at J, with 12 bases in the middle. Germline CDR1 and CDR2: SGHTA and FQGNSA. CDR3 sequence reads: CASSLAGAVRSGNTIYF. DNA for the CDR3: TGTGCCAGCAGCTTAGCGGGGGCCGTCCGCTCTGGAAACACCATATATTTT. Full variable domain (rest looked up from reference TRBV7-2 and TRBJ1-3): GAGVSQSPSNKVTEKGKDVELRCDPISGHTALYWYRQSLGQGLEFLIYFQGNSAPDKSGLPSDRFSAERTGGSVSTLTIQRTQQEDSAVYLCASSLAGAVRSGNTIYFGEGSWLTVV.

V gene TRBV5-6 combines with J gene TRBJ2-7, with 9 bases fitting TRBD2. CDR3 length: 15 amino acids. Germline CDR1 is SGHDT and CDR2 is YYEEEE. The junction had 11 bases not matched to a gene; V was cut back by 2 bases and J by 8 bases. The CDR3 coding sequence is TGTGCCAGCAGCTTAGTGCGGGAGGGCCTTCTCCAGCAGTACTTC. This gives the protein CASSLVREGLLQQYF.

Written as DNA, the CDR3 is TGTGCCAGCAGTGAACCAGGCGGGGCAGTTGGCTACACCTTC. Amino acid sequence: CASSEPGGAVGYTF. The chain has TRBV6-1 and TRBJ1-2; tentative D call: TRBD1 (5 bases). The V and J ends lost 2 bases and 7 bases respectively, with 14 bases between them. From germline, CDR1 is MNHNS and CDR2 SASEGT. The CDR3 consists of 14 residues.

The V call is TRBV29-1, the J call TRBJ2-5, with unresolved D. TRBJ2-1 matches the DNA end more closely, so the J call is doubtful. The CDR3 covers 15 residues. Germline V lookup: CDR1 SQVTM, CDR2 ANQGSEA. The CDR3 DNA sequence: TGCAGCGTTGAAGGATTGGAAGGGTCCTACAATGAGCAGTTCTTC. Translating gives CSVEGLEGSYNEQFF.

The rearrangement links TRBV7-9 to TRBJ2-5; 10 bases are shared with TRBD1. The length of the CDR3 is 15 residues. After removal of 1 base from V and 11 bases from J, the junction contained 10 bases not matched to a gene. The germline gives CDR1 SEHNR, CDR2 FQNEAQ (reference sequence). The CDR3 region has the DNA TGTGCCAGCAGCTTAGGGGCTCCCCAGGACAGGGGGCAGTACTTC. It specifies CASSLGAPQDRGQYF. Full variable domain (remainder filled in from reference TRBV7-9 and TRBJ2-5): DTGVSQNPRHKITKRGQNVTFRCDPISEHNRLYWYRQTLGQGPEFLTYFQNEAQLEKSRLLSDRFSAERPKGSFSTLEIQRTEQGDSAMYLCASSLGAPQDRGQYFGPGTRLLVL.

The chain employs TRBV20-1 and TRBJ2-3; D remains ambiguous. Germline CDR1 DFQATT, CDR2 SNEGSKA (reference sequence). Trimming took off 6 bases at V and 2 bases at J, with 18 bases between the two ends. This CDR3 region has 15 residues. The CDR3 DNA follows: TGCAGTGCGAATAGAGGCGACGGATACACAGATACGCAGTATTTT. Its translation is CSANRGDGYTDTQYF.

This sequence joins TRBV7-9 and TRBJ2-6, with D maybe TRBD1 (5 bases). Trimming stripped 5 bases from V and 0 bases from J, with 8 bases between. Germline CDR1 reads SEHNR; CDR2 reads FQNEAQ (reference sequence). The CDR3 consists of 15 residues. CDR3 in DNA: TGTGCCAGCAGCCTCAGGGTCTCTGGGGCCAACGTCCTGACTTTC. Its protein is CASSLRVSGANVLTF.

V gene TRBV20-1 combines with J gene TRBJ1-2; 7 nucleotides agree with TRBD1. This CDR3 is built from 12 residues. Germline V lookup: CDR1 DFQATT, CDR2 SNEGSKA (reference sequence). The trim removed 5 bases at V and 6 bases at J, leaving 6 bases unmatched. The DNA of the CDR3 is TGCAGTGCTGATACGAGGGGGCATGGCTACACCTTC. Translating gives CSADTRGHGYTF.

V usage is TRBV6-2 or TRBV6-3 and J usage is TRBJ2-1, with D maybe TRBD1 (5 bases). Germline V gives CDR1 MNHEY, CDR2 SVGEGT. This CDR3 is 12 amino acids long. Trimming pared 6 bases from V and 8 bases from J, leaving 11 bases between. CDR3 residues: CASRRRVDEQFF. DNA of the CDR3: TGTGCCAGCAGGCGCAGGGTGGATGAGCAGTTCTTC.

At least ten counts were recorded for this clonotype. The chain employs TRBV15 and TRBJ2-5; D remains unclear. Trimming pared 3 bases from V and 4 bases from J, leaving 15 bases between. In germline, CDR1 is LNHNV, CDR2 YYDKDF (reference sequence). The CDR3 contains 15 residues. The CDR3 nucleotides read TGTGCCACCAGCAGGAACAGCCGTGGCGGAGAGACCCAGTACTTC. This translates into CATSRNSRGGETQYF.

The chain links TRBV6-5 to TRBJ1-2; no firm D call. Germline assignment: CDR1 MNHEY and CDR2 SVGAGI. The CDR3 is 14 amino acids. V was pared by 5 bases and J by 7 bases, with 17 bases between. CDR3 sequence: CASSQRAEDTGYTF. DNA for the CDR3: TGTGCCAGCAGTCAGAGGGCCGAAGACACTGGCTACACCTTC.

The chain carries TRBV19 and TRBJ1-1; D remains unclear. Germline CDR1 reads LNHDA; CDR2 reads SQIVND (reference sequence). V lost 5 bases, J lost 1 base, and 8 bases lay in between. CDR3 length: 13 residues. Written as DNA, the CDR3 is TGTGCCAGTAGTTATAGCCAGAACACTGAAGCTTTCTTT. Its translation: CASSYSQNTEAFF.

The chain uses TRBV2 and TRBJ2-5, with TRBD2 matching over 7 bases. Germline V gives CDR1 SNHLY, CDR2 FYNNEI. This CDR3 has 15 residues. The J segment lost 0 bases and the V segment lost 0 bases, leaving 1 base of the junction unmatched. As DNA, the CDR3 is TGTGCCAGCAGTGAAGCGAGCGGGGACCAAGAGACCCAGTACTTC. This gives the protein CASSEASGDQETQYF. Based on the CDR3 plus reference TRBV2 and TRBJ2-5, the full variable domain is EPEVTQTPSHQVTQMGQEVILRCVPISNHLYFYWYRQILGQKVEFLVSFYNNEISEKSEIFDDQFSVERPDGSNFTLKIRSTKLEDSAMYFCASSEASGDQETQYFGPGTRLLVL.

The chain joins TRBV9 to TRBJ2-2, with 10 bases that match TRBD2. CDR3 length: 18 residues. With 2 bases clipped from V and 4 bases from J, the junction kept 11 bases outside the gene matches. Germline V CDR1 and CDR2: SGDLS, YYNGEE. The CDR3, as DNA: TGTGCCAGCAGCGTCCCAGCGGGAGGGCCGGGATTCACCGGGGAGCTGTTTTTT. Its translation is CASSVPAGGPGFTGELFF.

The V call is TRBV28, the J call TRBJ2-5, with 13 bases that match TRBD2. The CDR3 is 17 amino acids. Losses at the gene ends were 4 bases for V and 0 bases for J; bases not matched to a gene: 5. The germline CDR1 and CDR2 sequences are MDHEN and SYDVKM. CDR3 in DNA: TGTGCCAGCAGTTCTGGACTAGCGGGAGATCACCAAGAGACCCAGTACTTC. Translation gives CASSSGLAGDHQETQYF.

V usage is TRBV28 and J usage is TRBJ2-1, with 7 bases lining up with TRBD2. The end of the DNA fits TRBJ2-5 better, so the J call may be wrong. The V gene's germline CDR1 is MDHEN and CDR2 SYDVKM. The CDR3 consists of 14 residues. In DNA, the CDR3 is TGTGCCAGCCGTCCGGGACTAAAGCAAGAGACCCAGTACTTC. Its translation is CASRPGLKQETQYF.

The V gene is TRBV7-3, the J gene TRBJ2-6; the D gene is possibly TRBD1 (6 bases). Germline-derived CDR1 and CDR2 are SGHTA and FQGTGA. The germline V and J ends were trimmed by 2 bases and 0 bases, with 11 bases remaining between them. CDR3 length: 17 amino acids. The DNA for the CDR3 is TGTGCCAGCAGCTTATCAGGGGACCGCTCTGGGGCCAACGTCCTGACTTTC. Its translation is CASSLSGDRSGANVLTF.

Only a few counts were recorded for this clonotype. V and J are TRBV6-2 or TRBV6-3 and TRBJ2-5, with D possibly being TRBD2 (6 bases). The CDR3 is 13 amino acids. V lost 4 bases to trimming and J lost 5 bases, with 11 bases between them. Per the germline V gene, CDR1 is MNHEY and CDR2 is SVGEGT. The CDR3 loop reads CASSLTSRETQYF. As DNA, the CDR3 is TGTGCCAGCAGTTTGACTAGTCGGGAGACCCAGTACTTC.

This clonotype was recorded many times. The chain combines TRBV12-3 or TRBV12-4 with TRBJ2-1, with 9 bases matching TRBD2. The CDR3 spans 17 residues. The trim removed 6 bases at V and 7 bases at J, leaving 16 bases unmatched. The CDR3 DNA reads TGTGCCAGCAGGAATCAAGTAGGGACTAGCCGCCCAAATGAGCAGTTCTTC. As protein: CASRNQVGTSRPNEQFF.

Ten or more counts support this clonotype. The chain combines TRBV6-1 with TRBJ2-7; 10 bases are a match to TRBD2. Losses at the gene ends were 6 bases for V and 7 bases for J; bases not matched to a gene: 9. The length of the CDR3 is 14 residues. Germline V gives CDR1 MNHNS, CDR2 SASEGT. The CDR3 DNA reads as TGTGCCAGCAGGCCCGGGACTAGCGCCCCAGAGCAGTACTTC. Its translation: CASRPGTSAPEQYF.

There are many counts of this clonotype. The rearrangement joins TRBV29-1 to TRBJ2-5; D call uncertain. The V gene's germline CDR1 is SQVTM and CDR2 ANQGSEA. This CDR3 is 15 amino acids long. The V end was cut by 4 bases, the J end by 2 bases, with 17 bases between. Here the CDR3 reads CSVGVHSGQQETQYF. Written as DNA, the CDR3 is TGCAGCGTTGGGGTCCACAGTGGGCAGCAAGAGACCCAGTACTTC.